These T cell receptor beta chains were read from a single sample in a study of T cells expressing NK-cell markers. Reanalyzing the 5' RACE reads, TCRdb keeps one entry per CDR3 protein, without DNA. Here the sample table reports 440,000 or so distinct CDR3 sequences. The sample comprised blood T cells: a sorted CD56 or NKG2C T cell subset, CD4+ or CD8+ T cells, or bulk PBMC T cells (not recorded which). The receptors were sampled from a woman between 18 and 75 years old in good health. Both conserved end residues are part of each CDR3.

v_gene: TRBV6-2/TRBV6-3
j_gene: TRBJ2-3
CDR3aa: CASSYSTTDTQYF

v_gene: TRBV19
j_gene: TRBJ2-1
CDR3aa: CASSHGPGEQFF

v_gene: TRBV21-1
j_gene: TRBJ1-4
CDR3aa: CASSGTEFEKLFF

v_gene: TRBV30
j_gene: TRBJ2-1
CDR3aa: CAWSVRGPNEQFF

v_gene: TRBV13
j_gene: TRBJ2-3
CDR3aa: CASSSTTGGRAPDTDTQYF

v_gene: TRBV5-1
j_gene: TRBJ2-5
CDR3aa: CASSKGETQYF

v_gene: TRBV9
j_gene: TRBJ1-2
CDR3aa: CASSVGGFYTF

v_gene: TRBV4-1
j_gene: TRBJ1-2
CDR3aa: CASSRPGQGYGYTF

v_gene: TRBV6-1
j_gene: TRBJ2-7
CDR3aa: CASTYRDSLPSYEQYF

v_gene: TRBV5-1
j_gene: TRBJ1-2
CDR3aa: CASSLQEQGGGYTF

v_gene: TRBV18
j_gene: TRBJ1-4
CDR3aa: CASSAGTGNEKLFF

v_gene: TRBV20-1
j_gene: TRBJ1-5
CDR3aa: CSARDQAGGSNQPQHF

v_gene: TRBV5-1
j_gene: TRBJ2-1
CDR3aa: CASSLDLGEQFF

v_gene: TRBV5-1
j_gene: TRBJ2-2
CDR3aa: CASSLQGNGELFF

v_gene: TRBV28
j_gene: TRBJ2-7
CDR3aa: CASRLRGYYEQYF

v_gene: TRBV7-2
j_gene: TRBJ2-3
CDR3aa: CASSSPTGGWADTQYF

v_gene: TRBV2
j_gene: TRBJ1-5
CDR3aa: CASSVGWGRGQPQHF

v_gene: TRBV7-2
j_gene: TRBJ1-4
CDR3aa: CASSLYGVNEKLFF

v_gene: TRBV5-6
j_gene: TRBJ1-4
CDR3aa: CASSYDRDGKLFF

v_gene: TRBV29-1
j_gene: TRBJ1-2
CDR3aa: CSPGEEGGYTF

v_gene: TRBV6-2/TRBV6-3
j_gene: TRBJ2-3
CDR3aa: CASSRGLADTQYF

v_gene: TRBV5-1
j_gene: TRBJ2-3
CDR3aa: CASSLELKNTDTQYF

v_gene: TRBV7-2
j_gene: TRBJ2-1
CDR3aa: CASSIRNEQFF

v_gene: TRBV11-2
j_gene: TRBJ2-5
CDR3aa: CASSLDSWVADYKETQYF

v_gene: TRBV12-3/TRBV12-4
j_gene: TRBJ2-5
CDR3aa: CASSFFMGAEQETQYF

v_gene: TRBV20-1
j_gene: TRBJ2-5
CDR3aa: CSARDQGKETQYF